A single sample is the source of the 2 T cell receptor beta chains below, sequenced in a study of tumor-infiltrating lymphocytes in primary liver carcinoma. TCR beta cDNA was prepared out of approximately 500 ng total RNA by means of a constant-region primer. Each TCR beta library was derived from three nested multiplex PCR rounds that employed slightly modified ARM-PCR. TRBV1-TRBV30 forward primers paired with a C-beta reverse primer were used in the first two PCR rounds, which ran approximately 11 cycles each. One entry per CDR3 protein results from TCRdb running MiXCR on the multiplex PCR reads. In the table there are roughly 190,000 distinct CDR3 sequences, just under 85% of which are singletons. Co-extracted RNA and DNA came from roughly 20-30 mg of unsorted bulk tissue. Sequencing was performed on tumor tissue from primary liver carcinoma. These receptors all come from a man aged 35 to 55 with primary liver carcinoma and hepatitis B virus infection.

This clonotype was seen once. Germline and junction disagree at one end, which may indicate a read error. The chain couples TRBV5-5 to TRBJ2-5, with unresolved D. This CDR3 is built from 17 residues. The V gene's germline CDR1 is SGHKS and CDR2 YYEKEE (reference sequence). The CDR3 is CASSFRPRVNLGETRCF. The CDR3 bases are TGTGCCAGCAGCTTTCGACCACGAGTAAACCTGGGTGAGACCCGGTGCTTC.

The chain carries TRBV4-1 and TRBJ2-2; 9 nucleotides line up with TRBD1. Per the germline V gene, CDR1 is MGHRA and CDR2 is YSYEKL. J gave up 5 bases and V 5 bases, and 9 bases lay outside the gene matches. The CDR3 sequence is 16 residues long. The CDR3 region is CASSAATGGDTGELFF. In DNA, the CDR3 is TGCGCCAGCAGCGCCGCGACAGGGGGTGATACCGGGGAGCTGTTTTTT.